The clone carrying this T cell receptor beta chain was observed a handful of times. CDR1 is DFQATT and CDR2 is SNEGSKA in the germline V gene (reference sequence). This CDR3 region has 11 residues. V shed 4 bases, J shed 13 bases, and the junction held 2 bases outside the gene matches. These data come from a study of tumour-infiltrating T cells in Burkitt lymphoma. For the study at large: Repertoire clonality predicted overall and progression-free survival.

Measured with immunoSEQ multiplex PCR; TCRdb has only the in-frame clones, and not every one. The sample has around 5,600 clones; 15% to 20% are singletons. The sequenced sample was tumor tissue. The genes are TRBV20-1 and TRBJ2-1; TRBD2 aligns across 12 bases. This TCR came from a human donor with diffuse large B-cell lymphoma. The CDR3 spells CSATGLAGQFF. In nucleotides, the CDR3 is TGCAGTGCTACGGGACTAGCGGGCCAGTTCTTC.